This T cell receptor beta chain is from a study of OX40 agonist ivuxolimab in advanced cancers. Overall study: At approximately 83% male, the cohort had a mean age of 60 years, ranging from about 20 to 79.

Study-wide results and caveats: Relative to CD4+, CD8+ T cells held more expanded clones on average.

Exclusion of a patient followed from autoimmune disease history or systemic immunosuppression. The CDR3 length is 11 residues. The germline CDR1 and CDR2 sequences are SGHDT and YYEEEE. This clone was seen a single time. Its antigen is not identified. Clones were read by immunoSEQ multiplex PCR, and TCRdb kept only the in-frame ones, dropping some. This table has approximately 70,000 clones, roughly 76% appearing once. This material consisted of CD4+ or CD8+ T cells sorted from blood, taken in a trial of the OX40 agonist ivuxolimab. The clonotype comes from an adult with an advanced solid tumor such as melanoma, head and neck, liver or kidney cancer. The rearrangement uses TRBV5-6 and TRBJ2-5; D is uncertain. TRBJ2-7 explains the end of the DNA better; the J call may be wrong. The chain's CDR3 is CASSGAYEQYF. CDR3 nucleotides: TGTGCCAGCAGTGGGGCCTACGAGCAGTACTTC.